The 20 T cell receptor beta chains listed next were all sequenced from one sample in a study of cytomegalovirus exposure and HLA in healthy donors. Produced via immunoSEQ multiplex PCR; TCRdb's table is partial and in-frame only. The sample has about 280,000 clones, 85% to 90% seen once. The sample taken for sequencing was PBMCs. These receptors were obtained from a woman under 30 in good health and CMV-seronegative.

This clone appeared once. The chain couples TRBV19 to TRBJ1-2; 11 nucleotides line up with TRBD1. There are 14 residues in the CDR3. Per germline, CDR1 LNHDA and CDR2 SQIVND (reference sequence). J gave up 5 bases and V 4 bases, and 3 bases lay outside the gene matches. Here the CDR3 DNA reads TGTGCCAGTAGTAGGACAGGGGGCGCGTATGGCTACACCTTC. Encoded protein: CASSRTGGAYGYTF.

This clone was recorded once. The chain recombines TRBV28 with TRBJ2-4; D is possibly TRBD1 (6 bases). This CDR3 contains 14 residues. The germline V gene encodes CDR1 MDHEN and CDR2 SYDVKM. The V end was cut by 6 bases, the J end by 10 bases, with 19 bases between. CDR3 sequence reads: CASSPDSPQGIQYF. The CDR3 DNA reads as TGTGCCAGCAGCCCGGACAGCCCTCAAGGGATTCAGTACTTC.

The chain links TRBV1 to TRBJ2-7; TRBD2 is the table's D call and was not checked against the DNA. TRBV1 is assigned pseudogene status. The CDR3 runs to 17 residues. CDR3 amino acids: CTSSQISGIPIGYEQYF. CDR3 sequence (DNA): TGCACCAGCAGCCAAATTAGCGGGATCCCGATAGGATACGAGCAGTACTTC.

This chain joins TRBV10-3 and TRBJ2-7; 11 nucleotides agree with TRBD1. This CDR3 is built from 16 residues. V shed 7 bases and J 6 bases; nucleotides not matched to a gene: 14. Germline V gene lookup returns CDR1 ENHRY and CDR2 SYGVKD. CDR3 nucleotides: TGTGCCATCAAGGGGACAGGGGGTATGGGGTTCGGCGAGCAGTACTTC. Residues: CAIKGTGGMGFGEQYF.

V is TRBV7-9 and J is TRBJ2-1; D is ambiguous. CDR3 length equals 11 residues. V was trimmed by 2 bases and J by 9 bases, leaving 5 bases between them. The germline CDR1 and CDR2 sequences are SEHNR and FQNEAQ (reference sequence). The CDR3 loop is CASSLSGEQFF. The CDR3, as DNA: TGTGCCAGCAGCTTATCCGGTGAGCAGTTCTTC. The full variable domain, completed using reference TRBV7-9 and TRBJ2-1, is DTGVSQNPRHKITKRGQNVTFRCDPISEHNRLYWYRQTLGQGPEFLTYFQNEAQLEKSRLLSDRFSAERPKGSFSTLEIQRTEQGDSAMYLCASSLSGEQFFGPGTRLTVL.

The chain employs TRBV6-5 and TRBJ2-2, with a possible D match to TRBD2 (6 bases). Trimming stripped 0 bases from V and 8 bases from J, with 16 bases between. Germline CDR1 is MNHEY and CDR2 is SVGAGI. This CDR3 comprises 16 residues. The CDR3 loop reads CASSYSAGPSAGELFF. CDR3 nucleotide sequence: TGTGCCAGCAGTTACTCAGCGGGCCCCTCGGCAGGGGAGCTGTTTTTT.

The V gene is TRBV28, the J gene TRBJ1-3, with unresolved D. Trimming cost V 4 bases and J 0 bases, with 10 bases left between them. This CDR3 is 15 amino acids long. Germline V gene sequence: CDR1 MDHEN, CDR2 SYDVKM. For the CDR3, the DNA is TGTGCCAGCAGTTCGTCGACAATCTCTGGAAACACCATATATTTT. Encoded protein: CASSSSTISGNTIYF.

The CDR3 nucleotides are TGTGCCAGCAGCTTGAACAAGCCCAGGACAGTCAATACCTTC. Residues: CASSLNKPRTVNTF. The J gene is TRBJ1-2, the V gene TRBV5-6; D is possibly TRBD1 (6 bases). CDR3 length equals 14 residues. Looked up from germline, CDR1 is SGHDT and CDR2 is YYEEEE. V lost 1 base and J lost 14, with 21 bases in between.

The chain couples TRBV7-2 to TRBJ2-2; TRBD1 agrees at 8 bases. With V trimmed by 4 bases and J by 6 bases, 13 bases remained unmatched. The CDR3 consists of 17 residues. The V gene's germline CDR1 is SGHTA and CDR2 FQGNSA. In DNA, the CDR3 is TGTGCCAGCAGCTATTCGCTGGGCAGGGGGCGATCCGGGGAGCTGTTTTTT. Encoded protein: CASSYSLGRGRSGELFF.

V and J are TRBV19 and TRBJ2-5; 12 bases agree with TRBD2. The CDR3 covers 15 residues. The V gene end was trimmed by 5 bases and the J gene end by 4 bases; junction bases not matched to a gene: 5. Germline loops: CDR1 LNHDA, CDR2 SQIVND (reference sequence). CDR3 sequence: CASSPSGLAGETQYF. CDR3 coding DNA: TGTGCCAGTAGTCCGTCGGGACTAGCGGGAGAGACCCAGTACTTC.

This sequence joins TRBV11-3 and TRBJ1-2; 7 bases map to TRBD1. The CDR3 has 16 amino acids. Trimming took 5 bases from V and 1 from J; bases not matched to a gene: 10. Germline values: CDR1 SGHNT, CDR2 YENEEA. The CDR3 here is CASSPDGGDSNYGYTF. The CDR3, as DNA: TGTGCCAGCAGCCCTGACGGGGGGGACAGTAACTATGGCTACACCTTC.

This chain uses TRBV19 with TRBJ1-1; D possibly corresponds to TRBD1 (6 bases). In germline, CDR1 is LNHDA, CDR2 SQIVND (reference sequence). With 3 bases removed from V and 4 bases from J, the gap between germline ends came to 12 bases. The CDR3 has 14 amino acids. The CDR3 bases are TGTGCCAGTAGTATCGAGGGGGTGACCACTGAAGCTTTCTTT. As protein: CASSIEGVTTEAFF.

The gene calls are TRBV5-1 and TRBJ2-5; 10 bases fit TRBD1. J lost 7 bases, V lost 0 bases, and 9 bases had no gene match. Per germline, CDR1 SGHRS and CDR2 YFSETQ. CDR3 size: 16 residues. CDR3 DNA sequence: TGCGCCAGCAGCTTGGAGGGAGCGGACAGGGGGTCGACCCAGTACTTC. Its translation is CASSLEGADRGSTQYF.

CDR3 coding DNA: TGTGCCAGCAGTTTATCGGGGTTGGGGGGACTAGTCGGTATCGGGGAGTTCTTC. It is translated as CASSLSGLGGLVGIGEFF. The chain has TRBV27 and TRBJ2-1, with 8 bases lining up with TRBD2. Germline lookup yields CDR1 MNHEY and CDR2 SMNVEV (reference sequence). CDR3 length: 18 residues. Unmatched junction bases numbered 21, after V lost 0 bases and J lost 14 bases.

The chain is built from TRBV7-8 and TRBJ1-4, with D possibly matching TRBD1 (6 bases). Germline V CDR1 and CDR2: SGHVS, FQNEAQ. The CDR3 runs to 18 residues. V was shortened by 4 bases and J by 3 bases, with 21 bases between the two germline ends. CDR3 DNA sequence: TGTGCCAGCAGCTCCACCCCGGGCCCCAGGGGAGCTAATGAAAAACTGTTTTTT. It translates to CASSSTPGPRGANEKLFF.

This chain connects TRBV5-4 to TRBJ2-5, with 8 bases lining up with TRBD1. Germline V gene sequence: CDR1 SGHNT, CDR2 YYREEE (reference sequence). V lost 1 base to trimming and J lost 4 bases; unmatched junction nucleotides: 3. This CDR3 contains 14 residues. CDR3: CASSLNQGAETQYF. CDR3 DNA sequence: TGTGCCAGCAGCTTGAATCAGGGGGCAGAGACCCAGTACTTC.

The CDR3 reads CASMPGTGEKLFF. In DNA form, the CDR3 reads TGTGCCAGCATGCCCGGGACAGGGGAAAAACTGTTTTTT. The J gene is TRBJ1-4, the V gene TRBV7-2; TRBD1 matches at 9 bases. The J segment lost 8 bases and the V segment lost 7 bases, leaving 5 bases of the junction unmatched. Germline V lookup: CDR1 SGHTA, CDR2 FQGNSA. This CDR3 has 13 amino acids.

The J gene is TRBJ1-4, the V gene TRBV6-1; D perhaps matches TRBD1 (6 bases). Germline V lookup: CDR1 MNHNS, CDR2 SASEGT. This CDR3 spans 14 amino acids. V lost 3 bases, J lost 7 bases, and 12 bases lay in between. CDR3 sequence: CASSEGAESEKLFF. The DNA for the CDR3 is TGTGCCAGCAGTGAGGGGGCGGAGAGTGAAAAACTGTTTTTT.

In its sample, this clone was seen once. The chain links TRBV27 to TRBJ2-7; possible D gene TRBD1, 5 bases. Germline V gene data show CDR1 as MNHEY and CDR2 as SMNVEV (reference sequence). This CDR3 has 17 residues. Trimming cost V 6 bases and J 3 bases, with 24 bases left between them. The CDR3 sequence is CASSTNLQGNAIYEQYF. In nucleotides, the CDR3 is TGTGCCAGCAGCACCAACCTCCAGGGTAACGCCATCTACGAGCAGTACTTC.

The gene calls are TRBV7-4 and TRBJ1-6; tentatively, D is TRBD1 (5 bases). V lost 4 bases and J lost 1, with 11 bases in between. Germline V lookup: CDR1 SGHVT, CDR2 SQSDAQ. The CDR3 totals 16 residues. As DNA, the CDR3 is TGTGCCAGCAGCTCGCGGGGCGGGTCCTATAATTCACCCCTCCACTTT. This translates into CASSSRGGSYNSPLHF.